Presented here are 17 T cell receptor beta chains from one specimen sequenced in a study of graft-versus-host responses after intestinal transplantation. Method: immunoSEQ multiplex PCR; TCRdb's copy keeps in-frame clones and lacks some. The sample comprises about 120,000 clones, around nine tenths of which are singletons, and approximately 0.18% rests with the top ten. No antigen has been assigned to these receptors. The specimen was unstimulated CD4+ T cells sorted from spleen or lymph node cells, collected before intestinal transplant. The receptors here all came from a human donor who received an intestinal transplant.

DNA for the CDR3: TGCGCCAGCAGCTTGTTTGCTGGAGGGGCTAATGAGCAGTTCTTC. It translates to CASSLFAGGANEQFF. The J gene is TRBJ2-1, the V gene TRBV5-1; TRBD2 is a possible D gene (6 bases). Germline V gene sequence: CDR1 SGHRS, CDR2 YFSETQ. Trimming shortened V by 1 base and J by 7 bases, and 15 bases separated the two germline ends. CDR3 length equals 15 residues.

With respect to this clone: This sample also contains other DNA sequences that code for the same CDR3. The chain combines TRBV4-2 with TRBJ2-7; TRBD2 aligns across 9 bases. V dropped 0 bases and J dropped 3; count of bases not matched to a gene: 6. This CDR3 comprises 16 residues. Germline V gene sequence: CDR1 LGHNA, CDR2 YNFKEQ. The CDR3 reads CASSQDGLAGIYEQYF. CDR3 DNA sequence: TGTGCCAGCAGCCAAGATGGGCTAGCGGGAATCTACGAGCAGTACTTC.

CDR3 region: CASTRTGANTGELFF. The CDR3 DNA follows: TGTGCCAGCACTAGGACAGGGGCGAACACCGGGGAGCTGTTTTTT. V gene TRBV6-6 combines with J gene TRBJ2-2, with 9 bases lining up with TRBD1. Looked up from germline, CDR1 is MNHNY and CDR2 is SVGAGI (reference sequence). Losses at the gene ends were 7 bases for V and 0 bases for J; bases not matched to a gene: 3. CDR3 size: 15 residues.

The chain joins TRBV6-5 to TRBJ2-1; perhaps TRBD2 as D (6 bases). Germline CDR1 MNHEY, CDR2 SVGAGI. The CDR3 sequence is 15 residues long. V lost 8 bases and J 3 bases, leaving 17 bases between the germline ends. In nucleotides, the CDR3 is TGTGCCAGCGCTGGAGGGAACAGAGGCTACAATGAGCAGTTCTTC. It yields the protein CASAGGNRGYNEQFF.

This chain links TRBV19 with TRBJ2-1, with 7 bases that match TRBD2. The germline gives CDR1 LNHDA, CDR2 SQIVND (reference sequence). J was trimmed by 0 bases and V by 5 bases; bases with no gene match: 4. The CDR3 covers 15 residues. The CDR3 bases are TGTGCCAGTAGTCGGGGGGATAGCTCCTACAATGAGCAGTTCTTC. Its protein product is CASSRGDSSYNEQFF. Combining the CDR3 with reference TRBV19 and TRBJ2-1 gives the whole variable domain DGGITQSPKYLFRKEGQNVTLSCEQNLNHDAMYWYRQDPGQGLRLIYYSQIVNDFQKGDIAEGYSVSREKKESFPLTVTSAQKNPTAFYLCASSRGDSSYNEQFFGPGTRLTVL.

Here the CDR3 reads CASSLATGIPGYTF. The CDR3 DNA reads TGCGCCAGCAGCTTGGCGACAGGGATACCTGGCTACACCTTC. This chain joins TRBV5-1 and TRBJ1-2; TRBD1 matches at 7 bases. The CDR3 extends over 14 amino acids. The V segment lost 0 bases and the J segment 7 bases; nucleotides outside the gene matches: 6. Germline assignment: CDR1 SGHRS and CDR2 YFSETQ.

Here the CDR3 DNA reads TGTGCCAGCAGTCGACTCGACAGGGGAGGTGAAAAACTGTTTTTT. This translates into CASSRLDRGGEKLFF. This chain joins TRBV28 and TRBJ1-4; 8 bases map to TRBD1. This CDR3 spans 15 amino acids. Trimming at V came to 5 bases and at J to 7 bases, leaving 9 bases not matched to a gene. Germline-derived CDR1 and CDR2 are MDHEN and SYDVKM.

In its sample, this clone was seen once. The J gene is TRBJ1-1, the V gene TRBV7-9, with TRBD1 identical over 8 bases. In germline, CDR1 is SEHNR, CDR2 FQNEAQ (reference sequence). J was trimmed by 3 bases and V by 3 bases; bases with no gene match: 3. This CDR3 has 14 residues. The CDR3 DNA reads TGTGCCAGCAGCTTGGGACAGGAGGACACTGAAGCTTTCTTT. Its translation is CASSLGQEDTEAFF.

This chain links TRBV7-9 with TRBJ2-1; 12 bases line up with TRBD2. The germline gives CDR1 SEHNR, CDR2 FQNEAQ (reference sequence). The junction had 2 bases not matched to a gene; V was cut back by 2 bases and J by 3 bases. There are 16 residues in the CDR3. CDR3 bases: TGTGCCAGCAGCTTATGGACTAGCGGGAACTACAATGAGCAGTTCTTC. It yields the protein CASSLWTSGNYNEQFF. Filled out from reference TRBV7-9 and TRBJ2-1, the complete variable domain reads DTGVSQNPRHKITKRGQNVTFRCDPISEHNRLYWYRQTLGQGPEFLTYFQNEAQLEKSRLLSDRFSAERPKGSFSTLEIQRTEQGDSAMYLCASSLWTSGNYNEQFFGPGTRLTVL.

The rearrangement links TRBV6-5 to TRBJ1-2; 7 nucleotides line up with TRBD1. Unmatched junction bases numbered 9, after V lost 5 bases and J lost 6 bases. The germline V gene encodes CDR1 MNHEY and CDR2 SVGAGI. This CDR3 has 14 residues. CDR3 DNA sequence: TGTGCCAGCAGTCGAACCGGGACAGTACATGGCTACACCTTC. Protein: CASSRTGTVHGYTF.

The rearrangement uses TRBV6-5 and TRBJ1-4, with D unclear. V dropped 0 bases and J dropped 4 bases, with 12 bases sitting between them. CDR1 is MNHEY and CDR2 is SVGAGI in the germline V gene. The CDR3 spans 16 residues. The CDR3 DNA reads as TGTGCCAGCAGTTACTCGATGACATTGCTTAATGAAAAACTGTTTTTT. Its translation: CASSYSMTLLNEKLFF.

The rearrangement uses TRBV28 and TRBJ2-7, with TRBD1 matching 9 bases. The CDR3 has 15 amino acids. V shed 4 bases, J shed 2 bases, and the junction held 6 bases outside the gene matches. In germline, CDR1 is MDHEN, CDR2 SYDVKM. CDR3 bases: TGTGCCAGCAGTTCCCCCGGGACAGGGACCTACGAGCAGTACTTC. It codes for CASSSPGTGTYEQYF.

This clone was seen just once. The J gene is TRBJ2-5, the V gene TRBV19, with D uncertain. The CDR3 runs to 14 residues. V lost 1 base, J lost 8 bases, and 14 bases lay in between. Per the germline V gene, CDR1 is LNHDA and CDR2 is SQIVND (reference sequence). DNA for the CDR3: TGTGCCAGTAGTATAGGGCATCGATCATACACCCAGTACTTC. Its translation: CASSIGHRSYTQYF.

The CDR3 reads CASSPLRDRGEKLFF. The DNA of the CDR3 is TGTGCCAGCTCACCCCTCCGGGACAGAGGTGAAAAACTGTTTTTT. This rearrangement joins TRBV18 to TRBJ1-4, with 7 bases fitting TRBD1. The CDR3 spans 15 residues. With V trimmed by 3 bases and J by 7 bases, 8 bases remained unmatched. Germline V lookup: CDR1 KGHSH, CDR2 LQKENI.

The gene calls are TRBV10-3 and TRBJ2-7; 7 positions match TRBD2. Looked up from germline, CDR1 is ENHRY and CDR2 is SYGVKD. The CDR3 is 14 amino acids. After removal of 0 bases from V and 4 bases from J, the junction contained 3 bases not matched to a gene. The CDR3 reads CAISESGGVYEQYF. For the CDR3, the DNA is TGTGCCATCAGTGAGTCTGGGGGGGTATACGAGCAGTACTTC.

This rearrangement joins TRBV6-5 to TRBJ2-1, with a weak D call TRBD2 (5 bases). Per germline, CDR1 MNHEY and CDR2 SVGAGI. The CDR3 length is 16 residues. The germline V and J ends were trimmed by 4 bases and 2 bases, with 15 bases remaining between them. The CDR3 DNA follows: TGTGCCAGCAGTTCCCAGACTATAGGGACCTACAATGAGCAGTTCTTC. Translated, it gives CASSSQTIGTYNEQFF.

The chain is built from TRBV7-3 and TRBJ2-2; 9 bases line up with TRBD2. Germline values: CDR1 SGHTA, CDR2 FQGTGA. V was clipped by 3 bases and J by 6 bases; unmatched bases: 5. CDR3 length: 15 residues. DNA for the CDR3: TGTGCCAGCAGCTTCGCGGGAGGGCCGTCCGGGGAGCTGTTTTTT. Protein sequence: CASSFAGGPSGELFF.